The 27 T cell receptor beta chains below were found in one sample sequenced in a study of cytomegalovirus exposure and HLA in healthy donors. PCR involved 60 Vbeta and 13 Jbeta primers. Clones were read by immunoSEQ multiplex PCR, and TCRdb kept only the in-frame ones, dropping some. Of 150,000 to 200,000 clones in the sample, roughly 82% were seen once. The sequencing input was PBMCs. All receptors come from a woman in her twenties or thirties in good health and CMV-seronegative.

The genes are TRBV11-3 and TRBJ2-7, with D maybe TRBD2 (6 bases). The CDR3 extends over 13 amino acids. The ends were cut back, 4 bases at V and 3 bases at J, with 10 bases in the middle. Germline lookup yields CDR1 SGHNT and CDR2 YENEEA. CDR3 bases: TGTGCCAGCAGCTACGTGGGGGGCTACGAGCAGTACTTC. Translated: CASSYVGGYEQYF.

V and J are TRBV5-1 and TRBJ1-6, with D possibly matching TRBD1 (5 bases). CDR3 length equals 11 residues. Germline values: CDR1 SGHRS, CDR2 YFSETQ. Trimming took off 5 bases at V and 14 bases at J, with 11 bases between the two ends. The CDR3 DNA sequence: TGCGCCAGCAGGGAGGGGAGTACCCTCCACTTT. Residues: CASREGSTLHF.

Here the CDR3 reads CASRGGTGITEAFF. For the CDR3, the DNA is TGTGCCAGCAGAGGGGGGACAGGGATTACTGAAGCTTTCTTT. The chain combines TRBV2 with TRBJ1-1, with 9 nucleotides matching TRBD1. Trimming cost V 6 bases and J 5 bases; bases outside gene matches: 7. The CDR3 is made up of 14 amino acids. CDR1 and CDR2 (germline): SNHLY, FYNNEI.

This sequence joins TRBV2 and TRBJ1-4; 7 nucleotides line up with TRBD1. The germline V gene encodes CDR1 SNHLY and CDR2 FYNNEI. Trimming took 8 bases from V and 6 from J; bases not matched to a gene: 12. This CDR3 comprises 15 residues. CDR3 bases: TGTGCCAGCCGTTTTTTAGGGGGCGCTGATGAAAAACTGTTTTTT. Protein sequence: CASRFLGGADEKLFF.

The chain joins TRBV7-3 to TRBJ2-1; tentative D call: TRBD2 (6 bases). CDR1 is SGHTA and CDR2 is FQGTGA in the germline V gene. This CDR3 has 17 residues. The ends were cut back, 3 bases at V and 4 bases at J, with 19 bases in the middle. CDR3 loop: CASSFGGVRRKYNEQFF. CDR3 sequence (DNA): TGTGCCAGCAGCTTTGGAGGGGTCCGGAGAAAATACAATGAGCAGTTCTTC.

The genes are TRBV5-1 and TRBJ2-1; 7 bases line up with TRBD1. The J segment lost 4 bases and the V segment lost 4 bases, leaving 11 bases of the junction unmatched. The CDR3 contains 16 residues. CDR1 is SGHRS, CDR2 YFSETQ, per germline. CDR3 sequence: CASSISGTDLYNEQFF. CDR3 coding DNA: TGCGCCAGCAGCATATCCGGGACAGATCTTTACAATGAGCAGTTCTTC. Together with reference TRBV5-1 and TRBJ2-1, the CDR3 gives the full variable domain: KAGVTQTPRYLIKTRGQQVTLSCSPISGHRSVSWYQQTPGQGLQFLFEYFSETQRNKGNFPGRFSGRQFSNSRSEMNVSTLELGDSALYLCASSISGTDLYNEQFFGPGTRLTVL.

The V call is TRBV7-2, the J call TRBJ2-3; a possible D gene is TRBD2 (7 bases). V lost 2 bases and J 2 bases, leaving 11 bases between the germline ends. This CDR3 spans 15 amino acids. Germline CDR1 is SGHTA and CDR2 is FQGNSA. The CDR3 DNA sequence: TGTGCCAGCAGCTTAAAGGGGGGGGCCACAGATACGCAGTATTTT. This codes for CASSLKGGATDTQYF. The full variable domain, rest sourced from reference TRBV7-2 and TRBJ2-3, is GAGVSQSPSNKVTEKGKDVELRCDPISGHTALYWYRQSLGQGLEFLIYFQGNSAPDKSGLPSDRFSAERTGGSVSTLTIQRTQQEDSAVYLCASSLKGGATDTQYFGPGTRLTVL.

The J gene is TRBJ2-1, the V gene TRBV5-1; TRBD1 matches at 7 bases. The CDR3 runs to 13 residues. V lost 4 bases, J lost 12 bases, and 10 bases stayed unmatched. In germline, CDR1 is SGHRS, CDR2 YFSETQ. In DNA form, the CDR3 reads TGCGCCAGCAGCGGAATACAGGGGTCGGGGCAGTTCTTC. Translation: CASSGIQGSGQFF. The complete variable domain, with remaining parts taken from reference TRBV5-1 and TRBJ2-1, reads KAGVTQTPRYLIKTRGQQVTLSCSPISGHRSVSWYQQTPGQGLQFLFEYFSETQRNKGNFPGRFSGRQFSNSRSEMNVSTLELGDSALYLCASSGIQGSGQFFGPGTRLTVL.

A single count supports this clone. This chain links TRBV6-1 with TRBJ2-5; perhaps TRBD2 as D (6 bases). This CDR3 spans 14 amino acids. Between the trimmed V and J ends, which lost 4 bases and 5 bases, there was a span of 14 bases. CDR1 MNHNS and CDR2 SASEGT come from the germline V gene. The CDR3 bases are TGTGCCAGCAGTGGAACTAGGAGCGGGGAGACCCAGTACTTC. It yields the protein CASSGTRSGETQYF.

The gene calls are TRBV6-5 and TRBJ1-1, with TRBD1 matching over 8 bases. CDR1 is MNHEY and CDR2 is SVGAGI in the germline V gene. V shed 1 base and J 4 bases; nucleotides not matched to a gene: 2. This CDR3 is built from 14 residues. This CDR3 reads CASSYFGQGTEAFF. CDR3 in DNA: TGTGCCAGCAGTTACTTCGGACAGGGCACTGAAGCTTTCTTT.

This clone was seen only a few times. Compared with germline, one end of the junction differs, possibly owing to a read error. CDR3 bases: TGTGCCAGTAGTATCCAGGGCTCTGGTGGCTACCCCTTC. Translation gives CASSIQGSGGYPF. The J gene is TRBJ1-2, the V gene TRBV19, with D possibly matching TRBD1 (5 bases). The CDR3 is 13 amino acids. CDR1 is LNHDA and CDR2 is SQIVND in the germline V gene (reference sequence).

The gene calls are TRBV27 and TRBJ1-1; 7 bases are shared with TRBD1. J was trimmed by 4 bases and V by 4 bases; bases with no gene match: 3. The CDR3 spans 13 residues. The germline gives CDR1 MNHEY, CDR2 SMNVEV (reference sequence). The CDR3, as DNA: TGTGCCAGCAGTTCACAGGGGATCACTGAAGCTTTCTTT. The encoded protein is CASSSQGITEAFF.

The V call is TRBV2, the J call TRBJ2-5; D possibly corresponds to TRBD1 (6 bases). This CDR3 comprises 15 residues. V was pared by 2 bases and J by 7 bases, with 17 bases between. CDR1 and CDR2 from the germline V gene are SNHLY and FYNNEI. This CDR3 is CASSELGPGVRTQYF. The CDR3 bases are TGTGCCAGCAGTGAATTGGGACCAGGGGTAAGGACCCAGTACTTC.

The V and J genes are TRBV7-3 and TRBJ2-1; TRBD2 might be the D (5 bases). In germline, CDR1 is SGHTA, CDR2 FQGTGA. CDR3 length: 14 residues. The V end lost 5 bases, the J end lost 6 bases, and 14 bases lay between the germline ends. In nucleotides, the CDR3 is TGTGCCAGCAGCGCGGGCGACCACTCCAATGAGCAGTTCTTC. The encoded protein is CASSAGDHSNEQFF.

The CDR3 coding sequence is TGTGCCAGTAGTGATTTTGACAGGGCCTATCAGCCCCAGCATTTT. Translation gives CASSDFDRAYQPQHF. J is TRBJ1-5 and V is TRBV19; 7 nucleotides line up with TRBD1. The germline gives CDR1 LNHDA, CDR2 SQIVND (reference sequence). The trim removed 5 bases at V and 5 bases at J, leaving 9 bases unmatched. The length of the CDR3 is 15 residues.

The V and J genes are TRBV7-2 and TRBJ2-7, with D possibly matching TRBD1 (6 bases). Germline values: CDR1 SGHTA, CDR2 FQGNSA. This CDR3 comprises 14 residues. Trimming took 5 bases from V and 0 from J, leaving 11 bases between them. The CDR3 region has the DNA TGTGCCAGCAGCGGAGACAGGAACTCCTACGAGCAGTACTTC. Its translation: CASSGDRNSYEQYF.

Only one count was recorded for this clone. The chain links TRBV5-1 to TRBJ1-5, with 10 bases matching TRBD1. The CDR3 contains 14 residues. V lost 4 bases to trimming and J lost 5 bases; unmatched junction nucleotides: 3. Germline V gene lookup returns CDR1 SGHRS and CDR2 YFSETQ. The CDR3 nucleotides are TGCGCCAGCAGCCTAGGGACAGGGGATCAGCCCCAGCATTTT. It encodes CASSLGTGDQPQHF.

The chain has TRBV2 and TRBJ2-7, with TRBD2 as a possible D gene (5 bases). The CDR3 sequence is 12 residues long. In germline, CDR1 is SNHLY, CDR2 FYNNEI. V was cut by 8 bases and J by 1 base, with 9 bases left in between. The chain's CDR3 is CASRGISYEQYF. The DNA for the CDR3 is TGTGCCAGCCGAGGGATATCCTACGAGCAGTACTTC.

The rearrangement links TRBV5-1 to TRBJ1-2; maybe TRBD1 (6 bases). The germline V gene encodes CDR1 SGHRS and CDR2 YFSETQ. V gave up 0 bases and J gave up 4 bases, with 13 bases separating them. The CDR3 totals 15 residues. CDR3 in amino acids: CASSLGAGVSYGYTF. Written as DNA, the CDR3 is TGCGCCAGCAGCTTGGGTGCAGGGGTGAGCTATGGCTACACCTTC.

This chain links TRBV15 with TRBJ1-2, with TRBD1 matching 8 bases. Germline CDR1 and CDR2: LNHNV and YYDKDF (reference sequence). The CDR3 extends over 14 amino acids. The V and J ends lost 5 bases and 6 bases, in that order; junction bases with no gene match: 8. CDR3 sequence: CATSHRTGTHGYTF. CDR3 DNA: TGTGCCACCAGCCATAGGACAGGGACCCATGGCTACACCTTC.

This sequence joins TRBV30 and TRBJ2-2; D unclear. The CDR3 covers 15 residues. Germline V gene lookup returns CDR1 GTSNPN and CDR2 SVGIG (reference sequence). The ends were cut back, 0 bases at V and 2 bases at J, with 10 bases in the middle. The CDR3 loop reads CAWSVALFNTGELFF. The CDR3, as DNA: TGTGCCTGGAGTGTCGCGCTGTTCAACACCGGGGAGCTGTTTTTT.

The genes are TRBV27 and TRBJ2-1; tentatively, D is TRBD2 (6 bases). This CDR3 region has 12 residues. Germline CDR1 reads MNHEY; CDR2 reads SMNVEV (reference sequence). Trimming took 7 bases from V and 12 from J, leaving 16 bases between them. The CDR3 sequence is CASTFSGGRQFF. In nucleotides, the CDR3 is TGTGCCAGCACGTTCTCCGGGGGACGGCAGTTCTTC.

This clone was found many times. The V gene is TRBV29-1, the J gene TRBJ1-2; D is uncertain. The CDR3 sequence is 12 residues long. CDR1 and CDR2 (germline): SQVTM, ANQGSEA. Deletions cut 1 base from V and 6 bases from J, with 9 bases between. CDR3 DNA: TGCAGCGTTGAAGGCCGCAGGAATGGCTACACCTTC. Translated, it gives CSVEGRRNGYTF.

The V gene is TRBV2, the J gene TRBJ2-2; 12 bases line up with TRBD1. The CDR3 runs 16 residues. V was pared by 5 bases and J by 9 bases, with 10 bases of the junction left unmatched. Germline V gene sequence: CDR1 SNHLY, CDR2 FYNNEI. CDR3 amino acids: CASSISSGTGGWELFF. DNA of the CDR3: TGTGCCAGCAGTATAAGTTCCGGGACAGGGGGCTGGGAGCTGTTTTTT.

The chain couples TRBV4-1 to TRBJ2-7; perhaps TRBD2 as D (5 bases). V dropped 1 base and J dropped 6 bases, with 10 bases sitting between them. The CDR3 runs to 13 residues. CDR1 and CDR2 from the germline V gene are MGHRA and YSYEKL. The CDR3 DNA follows: TGCGCCAGCAGCCAAGTTAAAAGCGGCGAGCAGTACTTC. Its protein product is CASSQVKSGEQYF.

V usage is TRBV9 and J usage is TRBJ1-5, with 9 bases fitting TRBD1. From germline, CDR1 is SGDLS and CDR2 YYNGEE. CDR3 size: 15 residues. Trimming took 3 bases from V and 9 from J; bases not matched to a gene: 10. The CDR3 spells CASSAGDRVGRPQHF. DNA for the CDR3: TGTGCCAGCAGCGCCGGGGACAGGGTGGGCCGGCCCCAGCATTTT. Complete variable domain (other parts from reference TRBV9 and TRBJ1-5): DSGVTQTPKHLITATGQRVTLRCSPRSGDLSVYWYQQSLDQGLQFLIQYYNGEERAKGNILERFSAQQFPDLHSELNLSSLELGDSALYFCASSAGDRVGRPQHFGDGTRLSIL.

The gene calls are TRBV2 and TRBJ1-2, with no clear D. CDR1 and CDR2 (germline): SNHLY, FYNNEI. The CDR3 has 16 amino acids. The germline V and J ends were trimmed by 2 bases and 6 bases, with 19 bases remaining between them. The CDR3 loop reads CASSEQPRTLTHGYTF. CDR3 nucleotides: TGTGCCAGCAGTGAACAACCGAGGACTCTCACCCATGGCTACACCTTC.